One sample yielded the 4 T cell receptor beta chains listed below, sequenced in a study of vaccination and CD4 T cells after COVID-19. As to treatment: approximately 11-day PBMC culture with coronavirus spike peptide pools or control peptides (ViraFEST assay). Oncomine TCR Beta short-read sequencing was applied to DNA from cultured CD4+ T cells. TCRdb analysed the PCR reads with MiXCR anew, one entry per CDR3 protein. Of thousands of distinct CDR3 sequences listed, roughly half are singletons. What these receptors recognize is not known. Source material: CD4+ T cells from blood, cultured in vitro. The receptors were sampled from a human donor who had recovered from COVID-19.

By proportion, this clonotype is large. V is TRBV7-3 and J is TRBJ1-4; D is perhaps TRBD1 (5 bases). In germline, CDR1 is SGHTA, CDR2 FQGTGA. V shed 2 bases and J shed 7 bases, with 14 bases lying between them. The CDR3 covers 15 residues. This CDR3 reads CASSLGGAQGEKLFF. CDR3 coding DNA: TGTGCCAGCAGCTTAGGAGGGGCTCAAGGTGAAAAACTGTTTTTT.

This chain uses TRBV7-9 with TRBJ2-4, with D possibly being TRBD1 or TRBD2 (5 bases each). The CDR3 length is 14 residues. Trimming shortened V by 8 bases and J by 9 bases, and 20 bases separated the two germline ends. From germline, CDR1 is SEHNR and CDR2 FQNEAQ (reference sequence). CDR3 loop: CASGERGGHTIQYF. For the CDR3, the DNA is TGTGCCAGCGGCGAGAGGGGCGGACACACCATTCAGTACTTC.

V usage is TRBV20-1 and J usage is TRBJ2-1; D is uncertain. The CDR3 runs to 13 residues. The V gene's germline CDR1 is DFQATT and CDR2 SNEGSKA (reference sequence). Trimming removed 7 bases from V and 0 bases from J, with 10 bases in between. The CDR3 region is CSVSPGSYNEQFF. DNA of the CDR3: TGCAGTGTTAGCCCCGGCTCCTACAATGAGCAGTTCTTC.

Comment on this clonotype: The limits of the CDR3 on the DNA are not certain, so only TCRdb's listed CDR3 is given. The chain recombines TRBV24-1 with TRBJ1-2; the table calls TRBD1, which could not be checked here. Germline CDR1 reads KGHDR; CDR2 reads SFDVKD. The CDR3 spans 24 amino acids, including both terminal residues. The CDR3 region is CATSDLAGRNEQFFGPGTPYGYTF.